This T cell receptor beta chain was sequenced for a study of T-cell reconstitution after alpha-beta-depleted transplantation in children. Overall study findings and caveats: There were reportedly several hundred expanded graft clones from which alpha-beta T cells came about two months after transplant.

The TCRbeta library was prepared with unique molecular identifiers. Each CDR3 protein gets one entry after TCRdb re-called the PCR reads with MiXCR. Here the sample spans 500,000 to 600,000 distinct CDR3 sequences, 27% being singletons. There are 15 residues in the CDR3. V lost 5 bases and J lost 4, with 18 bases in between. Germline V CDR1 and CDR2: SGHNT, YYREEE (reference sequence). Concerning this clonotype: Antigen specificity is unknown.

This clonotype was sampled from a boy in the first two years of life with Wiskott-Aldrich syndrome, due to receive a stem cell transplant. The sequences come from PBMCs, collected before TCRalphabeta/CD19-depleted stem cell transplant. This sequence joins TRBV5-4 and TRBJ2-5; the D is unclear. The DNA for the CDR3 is TGTGCCAGCAGGCCCGTCCCCGGGTCGGGAGAGACCCAGTACTTC. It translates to CASRPVPGSGETQYF.